Described below is a single T cell receptor beta chain sequence and its context. This clonotype occurred many times. The antigen it recognizes is unknown. No base quality values were provided; no much bigger clone lies one nucleotide off. This entry is derived from a study of Graves' ophthalmopathy and Graves' hyperthyroidism (dated by TCRdb to the late 2010s). For context, the study as a whole: Peripheral blood was collected at initial diagnosis, before any treatment. The study used signatures of the TCR beta repertoire to tell Graves' ophthalmopathy apart from Graves' hyperthyroidism and to predict which patients would progress to ophthalmopathy. In total, approximately 140 blood samples were TCR-sequenced: approximately 42 ophthalmopathy, approximately 80 hyperthyroidism and some 17 hyperthyroidism-to-ophthalmopathy patients. To explore V-J signatures that distinguish ophthalmopathy from hyperthyroidism, a discovery set of around 100 patients was enrolled, made up of some 41 with ophthalmopathy and 55 to 65 with stable hyperthyroidism. An independent validation cohort comprised 18 to 20 hyperthyroidism patients and over 15 patients who later progressed from hyperthyroidism to ophthalmopathy. In over five hyperthyroidism patients, T-cell repertoires of thyroid tissue and blood were compared. Following sample collection, hyperthyroidism patients were given methimazole at a starting dose of 30 mg daily, and ophthalmopathy patients were given high-dose intravenous methylprednisolone. The study at large found these results: Sample size was not statistically predetermined, and group allocation was not concealed from the investigators. Most expanded thyroid clonotypes with frequency above 0.001 were also detected in blood, suggesting blood repertoires may reflect the thyroid immune response. In validation, the model predicted ophthalmopathy progression with nearly 71% sensitivity and roughly 78% specificity; more than ten predicted patients were CT-confirmed with GO in a median of roughly 6.8 months. In cross-validation, the 13-signature model distinguished ophthalmopathy from stable hyperthyroidism with 87.88% sensitivity and 81% to 82% specificity, while in the test set the corresponding values were roughly 80% and 75%.

The CDR3 sequence holds 15 residues, the cysteine and phenylalanine included. The kept DNA is CDR3 alone, 45 bases in frame from the first base. V is clipped by 4 bases and J by 3 bases, and the sequence between their germline boundaries is 10 bases long. According to the germline V gene, CDR1 reads SGHDN and CDR2 reads FVKESK. For repertoire sequencing, TCR beta CDR3 regions were amplified from RNA transcripts. The first round was an RT-PCR using HTBI primers with the Qiagen OneStep RT-PCR kit, and this first round was followed by a second-round multiplex PCR, then size selection and purification. Sequencing of the libraries was carried out on an Illumina HiSeq2000 in paired-end mode with 100 bp reads. For the original study's pipeline: SOAPnuke was used for read processing, and reads with adapters, uncalled bases, a mean Phred below 15, or no exact constant-primer or identifier match were discarded. COPE v1.2.5 was used to merge the high-quality paired reads. Each unique nucleotide sequence was defined as a clonotype, and clonotypes were aligned to IMGT TRB V, D and J references with MiTCR v1.1. Analysis was restricted to V-J combinations with a frequency above 0.0001, which covered just over 98% of repertoires. For each V-J combination, a TCR clonal expansion and chaos score was defined as F50 clonal expansion divided by the chaos observed in the TCRdist matrix. Welch's t-statistics and random forest were used to reduce features to about a dozen V-J combinations, which were fed into a naive Bayes classifier. Thyroid-blood repertoire similarity was quantified with the Morisita-Horn index. TCRdb reran the public reads through fastp at Q25 and MiXCR, keeping productive beta chains. All rows with the same CDR3 protein become a single entry with the most common DNA and genes. TCRdb, rather than the study authors, made the V and J calls. The sample table shows 300,000 to 400,000 distinct CDR3 sequences, and roughly 15% are seen once. In total, the top ten clones hold 9% to 15% of the sample.

Patients with ophthalmopathy had moderately to severely active disease, with a Clinical Activity Score of 3 or more, a NOSPECS grade of 4 or more, and a disease duration of less than 3 months. Patients were excluded if they had other autoimmune diseases, uncontrolled infections, pregnancy or lactation. Clinical symptoms, serum thyroxine, TRAb, thyroid ultrasound and orbital computed tomography were used for diagnosis. Using Ficoll-Paque density gradient centrifugation, PBMCs were isolated from 8.5 to 10 ml of fresh peripheral blood. Total RNA was extracted using Trizol reagent, and RNA quality was checked on an Agilent 2100 Bioanalyzer.

The sequenced sample consisted of peripheral blood. The V gene is TRBV14 and the J gene is TRBJ1-6; the D gene cannot be resolved reliably. The clonotype originates from an adult man with Graves' ophthalmopathy. The CDR3 reads CASSLGPDYNSPLHF. The bases are TGTGCCAGCAGCCTCGGACCGGACTATAATTCACCCCTCCACTTT.